The T cell receptor (beta chain) under discussion was sequenced for a study of low-dose radiotherapy and immunotherapy resistance in tumors. For the study at large: Fractions of 1 Gy went to Cohort 2 every two weeks, for 13 Gy over 26 weeks. The 200 mg/m2 dose of intravenous cyclophosphamide was given every two weeks, one day before radiation and immunotherapy.

Time point denoted: after trial treatment. The treatment denotes: LDRT plus nivolumab, ipilimumab, low-dose cyclophosphamide and aspirin (RACIN trial). Advanced solid tumors lacking tumor-infiltrating lymphocytes characterized eligible patients. The CDR3 spans 15 residues. Germline loops: CDR1 SGHRS, CDR2 YFSETQ. cDNA synthesis used a TRAV/TRBV-specific primer set for both chains. TCR amplification involved about 20 PCR cycles with a constant-region primer and V-primer adapter. TCRdb re-called the reads with MiXCR, one entry per CDR3 protein. Of approximately 30,000 distinct CDR3 sequences listed, approximately 49% were seen once; the top ten hold roughly 5.7%. A note on this clonotype: One end of the junction is discordant with germline, which a read error may explain.

The sample here was PBMCs, taken after low-dose radiotherapy plus immunotherapy. This TCR derives from a male donor with gallbladder cancer. This chain links TRBV5-1 with TRBJ2-2; 10 bases are shared with TRBD2. CDR3 bases: TGCGCCAGCAGCCCGGATACTAGCGGGACCGGGGGGCTGTTTTTT. Translated: CASSPDTSGTGGLFF.